This T cell receptor (beta chain) emerged from a study of shared clonotypes between healthy human individuals. Study summary: A few men and two women, aged 18 to 49, were donors.

V dropped 6 bases and J dropped 7; count of bases not matched to a gene: 6. Germline V gene lookup returns CDR1 SQVTM and CDR2 ANQGSEA. The CDR3 contains 14 residues. Only in-frame clones appear in the TCRdb table, and some are missing; sequencing was by immunoSEQ multiplex PCR. Among 530,000 or so clones listed, about 79% were seen once. Free of recent acute infections or vaccinations, the donors were healthy HIV-negative adults. This TCR came from a middle-aged woman in good health. Some clones in this sample may be carry-over from other donors' samples. The rearrangement links TRBV29-1 to TRBJ2-1; TRBD2 agrees at 13 bases. The sequenced sample was PBMCs. The CDR3 reads CSVATSGRGNEQFF. CDR3 in DNA: TGCAGCGTCGCAACTAGCGGGAGGGGGAATGAGCAGTTCTTC.